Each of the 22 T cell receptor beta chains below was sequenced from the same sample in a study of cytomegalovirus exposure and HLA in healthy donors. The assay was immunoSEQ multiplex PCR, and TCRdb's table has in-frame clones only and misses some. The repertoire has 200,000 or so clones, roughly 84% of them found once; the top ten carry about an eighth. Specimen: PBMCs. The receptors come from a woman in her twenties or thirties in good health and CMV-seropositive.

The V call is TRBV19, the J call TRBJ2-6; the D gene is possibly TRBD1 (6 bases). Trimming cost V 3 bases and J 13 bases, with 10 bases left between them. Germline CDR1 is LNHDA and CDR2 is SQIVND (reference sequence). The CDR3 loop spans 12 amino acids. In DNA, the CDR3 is TGTGCCAGTAGTATTGGGACACAAGTCCTGACTTTC. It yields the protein CASSIGTQVLTF.

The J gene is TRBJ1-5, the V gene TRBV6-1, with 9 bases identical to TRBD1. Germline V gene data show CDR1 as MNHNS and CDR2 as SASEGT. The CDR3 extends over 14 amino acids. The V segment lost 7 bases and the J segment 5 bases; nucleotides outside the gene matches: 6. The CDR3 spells CASNLQGADQPQHF. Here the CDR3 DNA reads TGTGCCAGCAATTTACAGGGGGCAGATCAGCCCCAGCATTTT.

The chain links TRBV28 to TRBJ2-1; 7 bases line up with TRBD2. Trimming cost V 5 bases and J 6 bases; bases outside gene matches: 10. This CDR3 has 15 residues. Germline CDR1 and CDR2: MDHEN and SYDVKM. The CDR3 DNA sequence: TGTGCCAGCAGTCTCCTGGCGGGAGCGGTCAATGAGCAGTTCTTC. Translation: CASSLLAGAVNEQFF.

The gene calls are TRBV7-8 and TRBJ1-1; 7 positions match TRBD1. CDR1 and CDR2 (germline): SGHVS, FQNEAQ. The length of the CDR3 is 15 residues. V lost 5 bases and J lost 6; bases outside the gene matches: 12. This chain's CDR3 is CASSLVQGRPSEAFF. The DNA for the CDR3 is TGTGCCAGCAGCCTTGTACAGGGGCGACCTTCTGAAGCTTTCTTT.

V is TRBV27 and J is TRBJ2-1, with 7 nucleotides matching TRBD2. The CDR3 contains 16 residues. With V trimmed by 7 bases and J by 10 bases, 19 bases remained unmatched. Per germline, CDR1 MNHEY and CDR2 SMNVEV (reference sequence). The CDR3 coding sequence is TGTGCCAGCACCCCGTTAGGGGCGGGAGAGTCCCACGAGCAGTTCTTC. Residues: CASTPLGAGESHEQFF.

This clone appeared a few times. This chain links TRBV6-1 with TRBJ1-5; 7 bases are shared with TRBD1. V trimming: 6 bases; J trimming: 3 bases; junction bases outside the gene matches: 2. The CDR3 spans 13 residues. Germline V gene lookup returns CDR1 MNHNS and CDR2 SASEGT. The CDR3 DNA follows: TGTGCCAGCAGCGGACAGGCCAATCAGCCCCAGCATTTT. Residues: CASSGQANQPQHF.

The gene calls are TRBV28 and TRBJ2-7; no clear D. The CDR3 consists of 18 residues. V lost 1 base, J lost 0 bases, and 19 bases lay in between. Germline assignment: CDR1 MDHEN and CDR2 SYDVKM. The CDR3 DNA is TGTGCCAGCAGTTTATCTATTGCGGTCCGTCAAAGCTCCTACGAGCAGTACTTC. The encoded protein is CASSLSIAVRQSSYEQYF.

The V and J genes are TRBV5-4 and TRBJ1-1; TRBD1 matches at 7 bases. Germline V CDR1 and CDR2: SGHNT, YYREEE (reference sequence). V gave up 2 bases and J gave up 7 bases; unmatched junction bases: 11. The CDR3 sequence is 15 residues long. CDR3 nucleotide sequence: TGTGCCAGCAGCTTACGCGACAGGGAGTTTGATGAAGCTTTCTTT. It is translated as CASSLRDREFDEAFF. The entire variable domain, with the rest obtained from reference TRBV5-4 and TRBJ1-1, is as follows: ETGVTQSPTHLIKTRGQQVTLRCSSQSGHNTVSWYQQALGQGPQFIFQYYREEENGRGNFPPRFSGLQFPNYSSELNVNALELDDSALYLCASSLRDREFDEAFFGQGTRLTVV.

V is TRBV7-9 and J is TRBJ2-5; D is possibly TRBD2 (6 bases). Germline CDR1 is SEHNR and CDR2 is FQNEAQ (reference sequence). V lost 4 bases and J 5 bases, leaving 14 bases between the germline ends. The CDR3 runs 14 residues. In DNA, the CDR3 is TGTGCCAGCAGCTCCCGAGGAGGGTGGGAGACCCAGTACTTC. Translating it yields CASSSRGGWETQYF.

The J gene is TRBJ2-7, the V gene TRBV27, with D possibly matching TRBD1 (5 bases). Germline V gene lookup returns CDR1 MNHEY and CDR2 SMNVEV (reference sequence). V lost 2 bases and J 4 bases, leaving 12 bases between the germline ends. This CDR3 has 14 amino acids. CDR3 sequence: CASSLKGIGYEQYF. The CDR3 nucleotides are TGTGCCAGCAGTTTAAAGGGGATCGGGTACGAGCAGTACTTC.

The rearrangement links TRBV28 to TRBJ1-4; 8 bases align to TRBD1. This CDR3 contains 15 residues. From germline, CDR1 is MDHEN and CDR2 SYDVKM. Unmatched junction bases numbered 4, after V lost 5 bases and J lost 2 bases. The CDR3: CASSPWTGTNEKLFF. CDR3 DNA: TGTGCCAGCAGTCCATGGACAGGGACTAATGAAAAACTGTTTTTT. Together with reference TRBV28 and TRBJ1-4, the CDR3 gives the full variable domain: DVKVTQSSRYLVKRTGEKVFLECVQDMDHENMFWYRQDPGLGLRLIYFSYDVKMKEKGDIPEGYSVSREKKERFSLILESASTNQTSMYLCASSPWTGTNEKLFFGSGTQLSVL.

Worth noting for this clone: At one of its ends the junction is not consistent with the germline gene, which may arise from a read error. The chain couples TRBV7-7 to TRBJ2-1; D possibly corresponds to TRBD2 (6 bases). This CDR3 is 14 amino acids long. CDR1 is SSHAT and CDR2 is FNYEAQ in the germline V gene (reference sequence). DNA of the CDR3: TGTGCTAGCAGCCCGACTAGCTCCTACAATGAGCAGTTCTTC. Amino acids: CASSPTSSYNEQFF. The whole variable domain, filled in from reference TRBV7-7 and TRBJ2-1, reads GAGVSQSPRYKVTKRGQDVTLRCDPISSHATLYWYQQALGQGPEFLTYFNYEAQPDKSGLPSDRFSAERPEGSISTLTIQRTEQRDSAMYRCASSPTSSYNEQFFGPGTRLTVL.

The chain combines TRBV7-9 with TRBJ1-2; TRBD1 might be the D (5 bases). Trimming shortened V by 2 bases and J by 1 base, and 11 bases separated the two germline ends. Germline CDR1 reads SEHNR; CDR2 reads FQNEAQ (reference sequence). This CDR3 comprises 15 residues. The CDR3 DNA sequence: TGTGCCAGCAGCTTATCTTCGGGGGATAACTATGGCTACACCTTC. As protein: CASSLSSGDNYGYTF.

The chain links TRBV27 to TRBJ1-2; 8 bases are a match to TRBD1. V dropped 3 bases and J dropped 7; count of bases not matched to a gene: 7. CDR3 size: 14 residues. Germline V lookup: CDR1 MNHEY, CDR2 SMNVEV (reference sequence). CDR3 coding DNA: TGTGCCAGCAGTTTGTGGCAGGGGGCGAGTGGCTACACCTTC. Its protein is CASSLWQGASGYTF.

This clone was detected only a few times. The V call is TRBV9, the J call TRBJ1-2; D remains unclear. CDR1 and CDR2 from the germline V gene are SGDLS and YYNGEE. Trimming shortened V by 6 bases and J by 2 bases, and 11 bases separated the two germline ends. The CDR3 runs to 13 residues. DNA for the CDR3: TGTGCCAGCACCGCGACACTGAACTATGGCTACACCTTC. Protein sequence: CASTATLNYGYTF. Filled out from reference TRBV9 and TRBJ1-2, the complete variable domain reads DSGVTQTPKHLITATGQRVTLRCSPRSGDLSVYWYQQSLDQGLQFLIQYYNGEERAKGNILERFSAQQFPDLHSELNLSSLELGDSALYFCASTATLNYGYTFGSGTRLTVV.

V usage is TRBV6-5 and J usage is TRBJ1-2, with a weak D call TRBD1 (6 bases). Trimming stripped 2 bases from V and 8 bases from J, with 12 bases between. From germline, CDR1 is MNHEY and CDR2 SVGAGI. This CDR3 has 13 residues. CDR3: CASSYAGAWGYTF. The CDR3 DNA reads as TGTGCCAGCAGTTACGCGGGGGCCTGGGGCTACACCTTC.

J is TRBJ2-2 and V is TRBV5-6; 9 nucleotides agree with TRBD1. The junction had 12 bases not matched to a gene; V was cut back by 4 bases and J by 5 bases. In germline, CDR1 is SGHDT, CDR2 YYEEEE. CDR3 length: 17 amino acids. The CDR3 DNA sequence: TGTGCCAGCAGCGGGATGATTAGGGGACAGGGTACCGGGGAGCTGTTTTTT. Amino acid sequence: CASSGMIRGQGTGELFF.

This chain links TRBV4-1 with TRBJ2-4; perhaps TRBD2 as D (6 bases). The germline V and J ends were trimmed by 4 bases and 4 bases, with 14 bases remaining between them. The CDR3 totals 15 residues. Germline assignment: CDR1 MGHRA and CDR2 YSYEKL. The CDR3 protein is CASSPRDLGKNIQYF. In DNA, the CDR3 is TGCGCCAGCAGCCCGAGGGACTTGGGTAAAAACATTCAGTACTTC.

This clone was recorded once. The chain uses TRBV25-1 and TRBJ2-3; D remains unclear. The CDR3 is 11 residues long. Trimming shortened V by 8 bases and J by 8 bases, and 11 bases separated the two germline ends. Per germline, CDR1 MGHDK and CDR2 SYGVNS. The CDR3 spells CASGGYGTQYF. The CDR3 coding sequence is TGTGCCAGCGGTGGATACGGTACGCAGTATTTT.

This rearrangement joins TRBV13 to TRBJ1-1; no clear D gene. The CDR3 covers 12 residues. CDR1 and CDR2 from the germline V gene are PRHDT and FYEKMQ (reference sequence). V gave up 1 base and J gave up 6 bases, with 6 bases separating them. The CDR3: CASSLVLPEAFF. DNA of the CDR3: TGTGCCAGCAGCTTAGTTCTACCTGAAGCTTTCTTT.

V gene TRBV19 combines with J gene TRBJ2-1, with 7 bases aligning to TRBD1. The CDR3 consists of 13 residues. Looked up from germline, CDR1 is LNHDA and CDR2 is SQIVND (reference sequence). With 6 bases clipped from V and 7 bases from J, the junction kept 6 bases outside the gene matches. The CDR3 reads CASRNRGVNEQFF. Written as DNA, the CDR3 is TGTGCCAGTAGGAACAGGGGTGTTAATGAGCAGTTCTTC.

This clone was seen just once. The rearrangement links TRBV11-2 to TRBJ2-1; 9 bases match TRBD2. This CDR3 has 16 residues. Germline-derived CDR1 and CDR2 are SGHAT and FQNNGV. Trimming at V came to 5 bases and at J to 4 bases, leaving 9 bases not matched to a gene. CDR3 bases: TGTGCCAGCAGCCTGCTTCTAGCGGGAAGGTACAATGAGCAGTTCTTC. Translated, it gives CASSLLLAGRYNEQFF.